What follows describes a single T cell receptor (beta chain). Its antigen is unidentified. The data are from a study of CXCR3-negative and CXCR3-positive naive CD8 T cells. Study-level results: Greater hydrophobicity was found in TRB CDR3s of CXCR3-positive naive cells than of CXCR3-negative naive cells. CXCR3-negative and CXCR3-positive naive cells shared comparable TRBV-TRBJ usage, but memory cells did not.

The method, 5' RACE with UMI labels, was used to prepare the TRB cDNA libraries. TCRdb re-analyzed the 5' RACE reads; it lists each CDR3 protein once, without DNA. The specimen's table records 100,000 to 150,000 distinct CDR3 sequences. Naive CD8+ T cells carried a CD45RO-CCR7+CD27+CD95- phenotype. CDR3 length equals 14 residues. CDR1 is DFQATT and CDR2 is SNEGSKA in the germline V gene (reference sequence). This TCR was sampled from a human donor in good health. Some clones in this sample may be carry-over from other donors' samples. The specimen sequenced was naive CXCR3- CD8+ T cells from blood. Described subset: CD45RO-CCR7+CD27+CD95- naive CD8+ T cells lacking CXCR3 (TNR3-). The chain carries TRBV20-1 and TRBJ2-7; without DNA, the TCRdb call of TRBD2 cannot be checked. The CDR3 here is CSAGDRDYSYEQYF.